These 11 T cell receptor beta chains originate from one sample sequenced in a study of T-cell memory formation after mild COVID-19. TCRdb ran MiXCR on the 5' RACE reads and lists one entry per CDR3 protein. The table records roughly 62,000 distinct CDR3 sequences, about a tenth of them present only once. The specimen sequenced was PBMCs or a T cell subset sorted from them (not recorded which). The receptors come from a man younger than 30 who had mild COVID-19 (a few samples of this study predate the infection). Cell type and time point are not known.

The V and J genes are TRBV5-1 and TRBJ1-1; 9 nucleotides agree with TRBD1. Per the germline V gene, CDR1 is SGHRS and CDR2 is YFSETQ. The CDR3 covers 14 residues. Unmatched junction bases numbered 6, after V lost 4 bases and J lost 5 bases. The CDR3: CASSPQGAKTEAFF. The CDR3 coding sequence is TGCGCCAGCAGCCCACAGGGGGCGAAAACTGAAGCTTTCTTT.

This clonotype showed up just a few times. The chain couples TRBV29-1 to TRBJ2-1; D uncertain. This CDR3 contains 12 residues. Germline V CDR1 and CDR2: SQVTM, ANQGSEA. V was trimmed by 0 bases and J by 6 bases, leaving 6 bases between them. CDR3 coding DNA: TGCAGCGTTGAAGATTTCCTCAATGAGCAGTTCTTC. It translates to CSVEDFLNEQFF.

The J gene is TRBJ1-5, the V gene TRBV7-2, with D hard to call. The CDR3 has 15 amino acids. Per the germline V gene, CDR1 is SGHTA and CDR2 is FQGNSA. The ends were cut back, 2 bases at V and 1 base at J, with 9 bases in the middle. Here the CDR3 reads CASSLFPGSNQPQHF. CDR3 in DNA: TGTGCCAGCAGCTTATTTCCAGGCAGCAATCAGCCCCAGCATTTT.

The chain combines TRBV5-5 with TRBJ2-7; a possible D gene is TRBD2 (5 bases). Per germline, CDR1 SGHKS and CDR2 YYEKEE (reference sequence). V was trimmed by 2 bases and J by 3 bases, leaving 15 bases between them. The CDR3 runs to 15 residues. The CDR3 nucleotides are TGTGCCAGCAGCTTACTCCCCGGGGATAGCTACGAGCAGTACTTC. This encodes CASSLLPGDSYEQYF.

By share, this clonotype counts as medium-sized (0.01 to 0.1%). V is TRBV6-2 or TRBV6-3 and J is TRBJ2-1; 8 bases fit TRBD2. The CDR3 consists of 16 residues. Per germline, CDR1 MNHEY and CDR2 SVGEGT. V dropped 1 base and J dropped 0; count of bases not matched to a gene: 2. The CDR3 nucleotides read TGTGCCAGCAGTTACTTGCGGGGGGACTCCTACAATGAGCAGTTCTTC. It encodes CASSYLRGDSYNEQFF.

This clonotype has more than one count but fewer than ten. This chain joins TRBV7-6 and TRBJ1-2; no reliable D call. Germline V gives CDR1 SGHVS, CDR2 FNYEAQ. V lost 5 bases to trimming and J lost 4 bases, with 11 bases between them. This CDR3 is 13 amino acids long. The CDR3 DNA reads TGTGCCAGCAGCCAAGGGCAGGTCTATGGCTACACCTTC. The encoded protein is CASSQGQVYGYTF.

V is TRBV2 and J is TRBJ2-5; D is possibly TRBD1 (6 bases). The CDR3 is made up of 15 amino acids. Trimming removed 4 bases from V and 3 bases from J, with 15 bases in between. Looked up from germline, CDR1 is SNHLY and CDR2 is FYNNEI. In DNA form, the CDR3 reads TGTGCCAGCAGTGCGGTTCAGGGGCACAAAGAGACCCAGTACTTC. Translating gives CASSAVQGHKETQYF.

This clonotype was counted only a few times. This rearrangement joins TRBV29-1 to TRBJ2-7; D may match TRBD1 or TRBD2 (5 bases each). Germline V CDR1 and CDR2: SQVTM, ANQGSEA. Trimming took off 5 bases at V and 5 bases at J, with 13 bases between the two ends. This CDR3 region has 12 residues. The CDR3 here is CSVRVGGNEQYV. CDR3 DNA: TGCAGCGTTAGGGTTGGGGGTAACGAGCAGTACGTC.

The chain uses TRBV3-1 and TRBJ2-3; TRBD2 matches at 9 bases. This CDR3 has 13 amino acids. V dropped 9 bases and J dropped 4; count of bases not matched to a gene: 5. Per germline, CDR1 LGHDT and CDR2 YNNKEL (reference sequence). CDR3 in amino acids: CARPAGGADTQYF. CDR3 in DNA: TGTGCCAGACCAGCGGGGGGAGCAGATACGCAGTATTTT.

This clonotype appeared many times. V gene TRBV15 combines with J gene TRBJ1-6, with D hard to call. Germline CDR1 LNHNV, CDR2 YYDKDF (reference sequence). The CDR3 is 12 residues long. V lost 0 bases and J lost 9, with 3 bases in between. CDR3 DNA sequence: TGTGCCACCAGCAGAGATCTTTCACCCCTCCACTTT. Translation: CATSRDLSPLHF.

This clonotype was seen ten or more times. The rearrangement links TRBV5-1 to TRBJ2-7; D is uncertain. Trimming took off 2 bases at V and 0 bases at J, with 12 bases between the two ends. CDR3 length: 15 amino acids. Germline CDR1 SGHRS, CDR2 YFSETQ. Here the CDR3 reads CASSFVVVGSYEQYF. The CDR3 DNA reads as TGCGCCAGCAGCTTTGTAGTTGTTGGCTCCTACGAGCAGTACTTC.